This TCR beta chain was documented in a study of identical twins. This clonotype was recorded a few times. Its target is not known. Each CDR3 protein gets one entry after TCRdb re-called the 5' RACE reads with MiXCR. The sample holds 400,000 to 550,000 distinct CDR3 sequences, less than 25% seen once. This CDR3 is 13 amino acids long. CDR1 and CDR2 from the germline V gene are WSHSY and SAAADI. The V end lost 6 bases, the J end lost 8 bases, and 15 bases lay between the germline ends. Donors uniformly comprised healthy Caucasians. Study conclusions and caveats: Cross-sectional statistical analysis, not tracking of the same donors, underpinned the conclusions.

This sample was shared with a second study, whose subject was T cells expressing NK-cell markers. In that study: These clonotypes additionally ranked first within the CD3+CD56-NKG2C+ fraction of a few donors.

The material sequenced was CD4+ T cells sorted from blood. The chain recombines TRBV10-2 with TRBJ2-3, with D possibly matching TRBD2 (5 bases). The receptor's source is a woman between 18 and 29 years old in good health. CDR3 coding DNA: TGCGCCAGCAGCCCTAATGTTGGAGGTACGCAGTATTTT. This sequence encodes CASSPNVGGTQYF.